This TCR beta chain was sequenced for a study of blood T cell repertoires in COVID-19 (dated by TCRdb to 2019 to 2021). General notes on the study: Samples from collaborators originated in the United States, Italy and Spain and spanned both the acute and convalescent phases of COVID-19. Deeply sampled blood TCRbeta repertoires from subjects exposed to, actively infected with, or recovered from COVID-19 were included in the dataset. The material from the prospective study consisted of cDNA or gDNA derived from T cells, B-cell-depleted T cells, or PBMCs. Samples came from the ongoing ImmuneRACE study (first 160 participants) plus 1,254 subjects from 6 global collaborators. The repertoires were released in a freely available public database intended as a resource for research on the immune response to SARS-CoV-2. The sample metadata nearly always contained a de-identified subject ID, COVID-19 status, age in years and sex. Where available, HLA class I and class II types were obtained from metadata supplied by the sample provider rather than from assay-based typing. Overall study outcomes, separate from this receptor: How much clinical and demographic metadata was included differed by source and by participant, and the metadata was provided uncurated.

TCRbeta CDR3 regions were amplified from genomic DNA using the immunoSEQ Assay, a bias-controlled multiplex PCR. The paper's data handling went like this. Nucleated cell counts per sample were estimated from amplification of reference gene primers within the assay. To quantify the absolute abundance of each unique TCRbeta CDR3 rearrangement, sequence reads were collapsed and filtered. For each sample, productive Simpson clonality was calculated by taking the square root of Simpson's diversity index across productive rearrangements. TCRdb mirrors the immuneACCESS table, restricted to in-frame sequences. Some clones are absent from its copies; in checked studies, under half trace to an unresolved V gene, and the reason for the others is unknown. V, J and clone size are those of that table, while D and trimming were read from the DNA. Across this sample there are over 250,000 clones, with about 86% seen only once. Roughly 4% of the sample belongs to the ten largest clones.

Participants in the prospective study were enrolled through a virtual design, were aged roughly 18 to 100 years, and lived in 24 United States geographic areas. In the prospective study, participants were assigned to cohorts based on the clinical history participants reported in a screening survey and a study questionnaire. Each participant in the prospective study had whole blood, serum and a nasopharyngeal or oropharyngeal swab collected by mobile phlebotomists. Additional blood draws and questionnaires over an approximately 2-month period could optionally be provided by prospective study participants. Prospective study blood samples were shipped either frozen or at room temperature before DNA extraction. V drops 5 bases and J drops 12 bases, leaving 20 bases in between. Inclusive of the bounding cysteine and phenylalanine, the CDR3 is 14 residues long. CDR3 DNA is the only sequence kept; it has 42 bases, read in frame from the first base. Per the germline V gene (reference sequence), LNHDA is the CDR1 and SQIVND is the CDR2.

Points on this clone: Its antigen is unknown. No per-base quality is available; no much larger clone lies one base away.

The sequence is built from TRBV19 and TRBJ2-1; the D gene is possibly TRBD2, with 6 bases matching. This sequence originates from a man aged 25-45 years with acute COVID-19. The specimen was PBMCs or T cells enriched from blood (not recorded which). The encoded CDR3 is CASSLRSGTSGQFF. The base sequence is TGTGCCAGTAGTCTTCGAAGTGGGACTTCGGGGCAGTTCTTC.